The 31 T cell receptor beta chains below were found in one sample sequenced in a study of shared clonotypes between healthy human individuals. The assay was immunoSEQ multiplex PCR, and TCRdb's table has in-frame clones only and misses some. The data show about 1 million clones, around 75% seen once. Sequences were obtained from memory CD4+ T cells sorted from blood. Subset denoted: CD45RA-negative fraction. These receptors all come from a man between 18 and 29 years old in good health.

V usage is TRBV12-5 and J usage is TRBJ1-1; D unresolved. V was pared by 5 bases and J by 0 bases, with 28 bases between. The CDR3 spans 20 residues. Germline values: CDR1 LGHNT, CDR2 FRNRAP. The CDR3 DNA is TGTGCTAGTGGTCTACATTTACGAAGAGGGCTGGCCTCAATGAACACTGAAGCTTTCTTT. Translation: CASGLHLRRGLASMNTEAFF.

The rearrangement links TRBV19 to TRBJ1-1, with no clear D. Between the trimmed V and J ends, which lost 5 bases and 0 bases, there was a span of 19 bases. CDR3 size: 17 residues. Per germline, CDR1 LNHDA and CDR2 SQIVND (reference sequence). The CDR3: CASSQFVPDTMNTEAFF. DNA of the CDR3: TGTGCCAGTAGTCAGTTCGTTCCAGATACAATGAACACTGAAGCTTTCTTT.

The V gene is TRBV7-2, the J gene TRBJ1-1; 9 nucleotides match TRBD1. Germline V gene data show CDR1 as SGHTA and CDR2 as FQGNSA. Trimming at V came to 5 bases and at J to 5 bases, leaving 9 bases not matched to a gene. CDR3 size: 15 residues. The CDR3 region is CASSRPGTGTTEAFF. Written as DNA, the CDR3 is TGTGCCAGCAGCCGTCCCGGGACAGGGACGACTGAAGCTTTCTTT.

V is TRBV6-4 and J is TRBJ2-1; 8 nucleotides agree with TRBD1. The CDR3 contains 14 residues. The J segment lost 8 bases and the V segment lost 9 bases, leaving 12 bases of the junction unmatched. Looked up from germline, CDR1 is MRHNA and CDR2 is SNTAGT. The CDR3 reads CASAPGGFFDEQFF. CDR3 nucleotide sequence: TGTGCCAGTGCCCCAGGGGGCTTCTTCGATGAGCAGTTCTTC.

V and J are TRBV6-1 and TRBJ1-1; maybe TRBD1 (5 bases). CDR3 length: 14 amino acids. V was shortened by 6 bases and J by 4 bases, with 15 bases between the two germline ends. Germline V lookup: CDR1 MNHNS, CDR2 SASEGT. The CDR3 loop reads CASRYRDGVTEAFF. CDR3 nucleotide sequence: TGTGCCAGCAGGTACCGGGACGGCGTCACTGAAGCTTTCTTT.

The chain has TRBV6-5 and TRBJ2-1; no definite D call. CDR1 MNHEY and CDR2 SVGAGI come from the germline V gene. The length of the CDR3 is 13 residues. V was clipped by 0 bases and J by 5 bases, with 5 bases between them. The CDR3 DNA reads TGTGCCAGCAGTTACTCGGTAAACAATGAGCAGTTCTTC. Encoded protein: CASSYSVNNEQFF.

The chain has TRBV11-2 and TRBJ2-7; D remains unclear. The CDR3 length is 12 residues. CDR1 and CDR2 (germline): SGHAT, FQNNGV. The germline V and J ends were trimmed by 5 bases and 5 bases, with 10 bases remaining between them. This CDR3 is CASSAVVNEQYF. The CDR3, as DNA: TGTGCCAGCAGCGCCGTGGTGAACGAGCAGTACTTC.

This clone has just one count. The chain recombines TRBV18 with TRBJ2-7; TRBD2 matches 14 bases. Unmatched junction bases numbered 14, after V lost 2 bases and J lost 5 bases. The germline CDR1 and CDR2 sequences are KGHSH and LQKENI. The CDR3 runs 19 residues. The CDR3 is CASSPENGLAGGDTNEQYF. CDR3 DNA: TGTGCCAGCTCACCAGAGAATGGACTAGCGGGGGGTGATACCAACGAGCAGTACTTC.

This chain's CDR3 is CASSTGDANTGELFF. CDR3 sequence (DNA): TGTGCCAGCAGTACGGGGGACGCGAACACCGGGGAGCTGTTTTTT. The rearrangement links TRBV6-6 to TRBJ2-2, with D possibly matching TRBD2 (6 bases). Deletions cut 5 bases from V and 0 bases from J, with 10 bases between. CDR1 MNHNY and CDR2 SVGAGI come from the germline V gene (reference sequence). There are 15 residues in the CDR3.

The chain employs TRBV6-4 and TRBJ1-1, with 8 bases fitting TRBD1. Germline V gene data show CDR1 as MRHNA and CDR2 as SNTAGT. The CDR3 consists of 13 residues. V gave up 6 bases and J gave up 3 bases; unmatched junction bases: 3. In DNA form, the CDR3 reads TGTGCCAGCAGCAGGGGGCTGGACACTGAAGCTTTCTTT. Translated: CASSRGLDTEAFF.

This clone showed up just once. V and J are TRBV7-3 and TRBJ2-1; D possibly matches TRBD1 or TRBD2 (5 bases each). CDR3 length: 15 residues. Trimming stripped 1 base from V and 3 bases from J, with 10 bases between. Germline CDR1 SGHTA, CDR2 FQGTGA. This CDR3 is CASSLIGDGYNEQFF. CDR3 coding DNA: TGTGCCAGCAGCTTAATTGGGGACGGCTACAATGAGCAGTTCTTC.

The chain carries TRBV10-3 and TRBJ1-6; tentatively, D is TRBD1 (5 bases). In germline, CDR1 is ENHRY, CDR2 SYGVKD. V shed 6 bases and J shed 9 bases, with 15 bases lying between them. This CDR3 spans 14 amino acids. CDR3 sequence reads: CAIRPEGLSSPLHF. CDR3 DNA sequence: TGTGCCATCAGACCGGAGGGGCTTAGTTCACCCCTCCACTTT.

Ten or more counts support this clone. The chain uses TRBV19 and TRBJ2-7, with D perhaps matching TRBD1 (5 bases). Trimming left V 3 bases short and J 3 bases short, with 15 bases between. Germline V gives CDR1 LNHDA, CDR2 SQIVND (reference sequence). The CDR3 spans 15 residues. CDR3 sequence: CASSISLGEVYEQYF. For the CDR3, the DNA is TGTGCCAGTAGTATTTCGCTAGGGGAAGTCTACGAGCAGTACTTC.

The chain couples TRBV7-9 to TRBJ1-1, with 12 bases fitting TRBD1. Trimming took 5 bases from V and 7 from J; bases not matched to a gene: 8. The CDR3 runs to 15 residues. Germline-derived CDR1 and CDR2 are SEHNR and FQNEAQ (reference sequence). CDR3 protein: CASSPGQGAFNEAFF. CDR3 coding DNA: TGTGCCAGCAGCCCGGGACAGGGGGCGTTCAATGAAGCTTTCTTT.

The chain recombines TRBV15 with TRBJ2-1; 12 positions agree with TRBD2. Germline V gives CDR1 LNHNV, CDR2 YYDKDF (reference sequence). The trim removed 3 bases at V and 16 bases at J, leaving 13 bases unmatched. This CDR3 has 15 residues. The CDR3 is CATSSRDGLAGSSFF. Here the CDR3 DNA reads TGTGCCACCAGCAGCCGGGATGGACTAGCGGGATCGTCATTCTTC.

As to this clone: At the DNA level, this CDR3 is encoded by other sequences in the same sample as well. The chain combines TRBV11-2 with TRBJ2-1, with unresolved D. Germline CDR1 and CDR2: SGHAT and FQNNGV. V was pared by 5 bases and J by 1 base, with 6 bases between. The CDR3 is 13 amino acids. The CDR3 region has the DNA TGTGCCAGCAGCCGTGATTCCTACAATGAGCAGTTCTTC. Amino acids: CASSRDSYNEQFF.

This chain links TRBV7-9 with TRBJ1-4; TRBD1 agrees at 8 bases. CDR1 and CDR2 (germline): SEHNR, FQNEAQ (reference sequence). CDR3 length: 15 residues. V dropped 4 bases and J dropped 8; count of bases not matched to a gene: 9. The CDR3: CASSSWTGKEEKLFF. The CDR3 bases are TGTGCCAGCAGCTCATGGACAGGGAAGGAAGAAAAACTGTTTTTT. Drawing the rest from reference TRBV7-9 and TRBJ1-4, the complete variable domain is DTGVSQNPRHKITKRGQNVTFRCDPISEHNRLYWYRQTLGQGPEFLTYFQNEAQLEKSRLLSDRFSAERPKGSFSTLEIQRTEQGDSAMYLCASSSWTGKEEKLFFGSGTQLSVL.

The CDR3 reads CASSWESYNEQFF. In DNA form, the CDR3 reads TGTGCCAGCTCGTGGGAGAGCTACAATGAGCAGTTCTTC. This chain connects TRBV18 to TRBJ2-1; TRBD2 might be the D (5 bases). Germline CDR1 reads KGHSH; CDR2 reads LQKENI. The CDR3 has 13 amino acids. V was trimmed by 6 bases and J by 3 bases, leaving 9 bases between them.

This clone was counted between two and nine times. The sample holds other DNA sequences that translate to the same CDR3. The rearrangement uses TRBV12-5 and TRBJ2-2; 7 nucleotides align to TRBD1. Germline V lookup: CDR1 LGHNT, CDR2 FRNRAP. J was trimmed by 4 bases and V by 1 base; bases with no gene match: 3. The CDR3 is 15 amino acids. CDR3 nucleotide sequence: TGTGCTAGTGGTTTGGGACAGGGTGCCACCGGGGAGCTGTTTTTT. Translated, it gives CASGLGQGATGELFF.

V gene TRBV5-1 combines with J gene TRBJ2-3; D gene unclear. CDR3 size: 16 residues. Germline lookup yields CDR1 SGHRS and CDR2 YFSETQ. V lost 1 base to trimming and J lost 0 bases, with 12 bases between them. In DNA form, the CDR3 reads TGCGCCAGCAGCTTGCAAGTAGGCCCTAGCACAGATACGCAGTATTTT. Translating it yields CASSLQVGPSTDTQYF.

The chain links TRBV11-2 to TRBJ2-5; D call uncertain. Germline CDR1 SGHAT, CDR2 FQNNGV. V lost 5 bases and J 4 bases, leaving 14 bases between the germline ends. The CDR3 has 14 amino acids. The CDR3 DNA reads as TGTGCCAGCAGCCTTTATCCGGAGCGAGAGACCCAGTACTTC. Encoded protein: CASSLYPERETQYF.

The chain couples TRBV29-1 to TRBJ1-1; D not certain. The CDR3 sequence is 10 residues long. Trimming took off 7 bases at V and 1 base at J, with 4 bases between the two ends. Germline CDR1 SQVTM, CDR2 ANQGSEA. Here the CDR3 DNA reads TGCAGCGGCGCGAACACTGAAGCTTTCTTT. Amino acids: CSGANTEAFF.

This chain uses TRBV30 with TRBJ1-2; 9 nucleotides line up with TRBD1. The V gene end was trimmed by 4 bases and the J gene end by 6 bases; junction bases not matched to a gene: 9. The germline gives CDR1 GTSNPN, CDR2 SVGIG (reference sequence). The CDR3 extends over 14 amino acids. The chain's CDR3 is CAWIPGTGIHGYTF. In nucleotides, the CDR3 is TGTGCCTGGATTCCCGGGACAGGGATCCATGGCTACACCTTC.

CDR3 sequence: CASSITWGTEAFF. The CDR3 DNA reads TGTGCCAGCAGCATAACCTGGGGGACTGAAGCTTTCTTT. The rearrangement uses TRBV5-8 and TRBJ1-1; tentatively, D is TRBD1 (5 bases). CDR1 and CDR2 (germline): SGHTS, YDEGEE. With 4 bases removed from V and 5 bases from J, the gap between germline ends came to 12 bases. This CDR3 has 13 residues.

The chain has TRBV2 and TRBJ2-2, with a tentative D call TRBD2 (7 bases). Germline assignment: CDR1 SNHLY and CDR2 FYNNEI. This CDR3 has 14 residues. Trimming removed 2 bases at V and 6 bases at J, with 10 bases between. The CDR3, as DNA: TGTGCCAGCAGTGAATTAGGGGGGGCCGGGGAGCTGTTTTTT. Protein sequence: CASSELGGAGELFF.

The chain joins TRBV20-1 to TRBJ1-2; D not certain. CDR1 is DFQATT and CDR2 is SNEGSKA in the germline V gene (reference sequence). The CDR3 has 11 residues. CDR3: CSGPSVRGYTF. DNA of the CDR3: TGCAGCGGCCCGTCGGTTCGAGGCTACACCTTC.

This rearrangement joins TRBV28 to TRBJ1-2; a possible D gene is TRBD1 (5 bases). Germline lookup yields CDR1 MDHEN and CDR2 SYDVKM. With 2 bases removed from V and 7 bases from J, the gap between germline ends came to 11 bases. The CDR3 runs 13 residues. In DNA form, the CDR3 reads TGTGCCAGCAGTTTAGGGGGGGGAGGTGGCTACACCTTC. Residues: CASSLGGGGGYTF.

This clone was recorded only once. CDR3 bases: TGTGCCAGCAGCGTGGAAGGGGGCGCATACTCTGGAAACACCATATATTTT. It specifies CASSVEGGAYSGNTIYF. This chain joins TRBV9 and TRBJ1-3; TRBD1 matches 7 bases. Per germline, CDR1 SGDLS and CDR2 YYNGEE. The V gene end was trimmed by 2 bases and the J gene end by 0 bases; junction bases not matched to a gene: 8. The CDR3 consists of 17 residues.

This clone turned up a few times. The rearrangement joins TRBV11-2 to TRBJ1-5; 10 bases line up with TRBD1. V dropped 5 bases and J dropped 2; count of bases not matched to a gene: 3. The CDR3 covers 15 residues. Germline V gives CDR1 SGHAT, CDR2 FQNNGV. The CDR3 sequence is CASSPGTGGNQPQHF. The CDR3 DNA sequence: TGTGCCAGCAGCCCGGGGACAGGGGGCAATCAGCCCCAGCATTTT.

The CDR3 protein is CASRGQGAPIEQYF. In nucleotides, the CDR3 is TGTGCCAGCAGGGGACAGGGGGCGCCTATTGAGCAGTACTTC. V is TRBV6-1 and J is TRBJ2-7, with TRBD1 matching over 12 bases. This CDR3 spans 14 amino acids. Germline lookup yields CDR1 MNHNS and CDR2 SASEGT. V was pared by 6 bases and J by 7 bases, with 7 bases of the junction left unmatched.

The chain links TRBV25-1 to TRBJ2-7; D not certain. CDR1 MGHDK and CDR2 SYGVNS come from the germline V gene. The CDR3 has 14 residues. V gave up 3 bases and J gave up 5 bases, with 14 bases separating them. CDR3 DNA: TGTGCCAGCAGTGATCCCAGGTGGAAGAACGAGCAGTACTTC. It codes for CASSDPRWKNEQYF.